These 8 T cell receptor beta chains came from one sample sequenced in a study of OX40 agonist ivuxolimab in advanced cancers. Using immunoSEQ multiplex PCR, the repertoire was profiled, and TCRdb retains in-frame clones only, with some absent. The sample lists around 97,000 clones; 86% were seen once. Sequenced here: CD4+ or CD8+ T cells sorted from blood, sampled in a trial of the OX40 agonist ivuxolimab. These receptors all stem from an adult with an advanced solid tumor such as melanoma, head and neck, liver or kidney cancer.

This clone appeared a few times. The V call is TRBV19, the J call TRBJ2-1; TRBD2 aligns across 9 bases. The junction had 15 bases not matched to a gene; V was cut back by 2 bases and J by 10 bases. This CDR3 region has 17 residues. Germline values: CDR1 LNHDA, CDR2 SQIVND (reference sequence). Written as DNA, the CDR3 is TGTGCCAGTAGTATACATGGCGGGGGACTAGCCTCCGTGGAGCAGTTCTTC. Its protein is CASSIHGGGLASVEQFF.

Only a few counts were recorded for this clone. The chain joins TRBV30 to TRBJ1-6; 7 bases fit TRBD1. Germline CDR1 reads GTSNPN; CDR2 reads SVGIG (reference sequence). The CDR3 sequence is 15 residues long. The J segment lost 7 bases and the V segment lost 5 bases, leaving 11 bases of the junction unmatched. The CDR3 loop reads CAWALGTVLNSPLHF. In nucleotides, the CDR3 is TGTGCCTGGGCCCTCGGGACAGTCCTAAATTCACCCCTCCACTTT.

This chain joins TRBV4-2 and TRBJ2-5; 9 bases fit TRBD1. V lost 5 bases, J lost 5 bases, and 6 bases stayed unmatched. The CDR3 spans 14 residues. From germline, CDR1 is LGHNA and CDR2 YNFKEQ. CDR3 coding DNA: TGTGCCAGCAGCTCGACAGGGGGTGGTGAGACCCAGTACTTC. Encoded protein: CASSSTGGGETQYF.

The V call is TRBV19, the J call TRBJ1-5; tentatively, D is TRBD1 (5 bases). V was trimmed by 6 bases and J by 7 bases, leaving 13 bases between them. The V gene's germline CDR1 is LNHDA and CDR2 SQIVND (reference sequence). The CDR3 has 13 amino acids. The DNA of the CDR3 is TGTGCCAGTAGGGGTACGGGGCGACAGCCCCAGCATTTT. As protein: CASRGTGRQPQHF. The full variable domain, in which reference TRBV19 and TRBJ1-5 provide the parts outside the CDR3, is DGGITQSPKYLFRKEGQNVTLSCEQNLNHDAMYWYRQDPGQGLRLIYYSQIVNDFQKGDIAEGYSVSREKKESFPLTVTSAQKNPTAFYLCASRGTGRQPQHFGDGTRLSIL.

The rearrangement links TRBV6-5 to TRBJ1-1; D uncertain. Trimming shortened V by 2 bases and J by 5 bases, and 9 bases separated the two germline ends. Germline-derived CDR1 and CDR2 are MNHEY and SVGAGI. CDR3 length: 13 amino acids. CDR3 DNA: TGTGCCAGCAGTTACGGGCGGGAAACTGAAGCTTTCTTT. Translated, it gives CASSYGRETEAFF.

The chain employs TRBV7-2 and TRBJ2-7; D is uncertain. Per the germline V gene, CDR1 is SGHTA and CDR2 is FQGNSA. The V end was cut by 10 bases, the J end by 2 bases, with 12 bases between. The CDR3 length is 12 residues. The CDR3 nucleotides read TGTGCCACCTTCTACCGGCCCTACGAGCAGTACTTC. It translates to CATFYRPYEQYF. The full variable domain, its missing parts supplied by reference TRBV7-2 and TRBJ2-7, is GAGVSQSPSNKVTEKGKDVELRCDPISGHTALYWYRQSLGQGLEFLIYFQGNSAPDKSGLPSDRFSAERTGGSVSTLTIQRTQQEDSAVYLCATFYRPYEQYFGPGTRLTVT.

This clone has a handful of counts. The V and J genes are TRBV7-2 and TRBJ1-1; D gene uncertain. The CDR3 sequence is 13 residues long. CDR1 SGHTA and CDR2 FQGNSA come from the germline V gene. Trimming took 1 base from V and 1 from J, leaving 4 bases between them. The CDR3 nucleotides are TGTGCCAGCAGCTTAGGACAGAACACTGAAGCTTTCTTT. Protein product: CASSLGQNTEAFF.

The chain employs TRBV5-1 and TRBJ1-1, with a tentative D call TRBD1 (5 bases). The ends were cut back, 4 bases at V and 5 bases at J, with 15 bases in the middle. The V gene's germline CDR1 is SGHRS and CDR2 YFSETQ. The CDR3 has 14 residues. The CDR3 loop is CASSLEGGGTEAFF. The CDR3 DNA follows: TGCGCCAGCAGCCTTGAGGGCGGGGGGACTGAAGCTTTCTTT.